The rows below give T cell receptor beta chains drawn from one sample of a study of cytomegalovirus exposure and HLA in healthy donors. The method was immunoSEQ multiplex PCR; TCRdb's version includes in-frame clones alone and lacks a portion of them. The sample yields roughly 130,000 clones, approximately 86% seen once. Sequenced sample: PBMCs. The receptors shown here come from a woman aged 40 to 49 in good health and CMV-seronegative. CDR3s leave out the opening cysteine and the closing phenylalanine or tryptophan. D genes are given only for firm matches.

cdr3_length	v_call	d_call	j_call	cdr3_aa
12	TRBV4-1	.	TRBJ2-1	ASSQVNSHNEQF
12	TRBV9	TRBD2	TRBJ2-1	ASSVPGGAGEQF
15	TRBV5-1	TRBD2	TRBJ2-1	ASSLGVRTSGSDEQF
13	TRBV5-1	.	TRBJ2-7	ASSLTRGGVYEQY
13	TRBV6-1	.	TRBJ2-7	ASSAGLANSYEQY
11	TRBV6-5	.	TRBJ1-2	ASSYDSNYGYT
12	TRBV18	.	TRBJ2-2	ASSPDTNTGELF
13	TRBV4-1	TRBD1	TRBJ1-2	ASSQPGQGLEGYT
11	TRBV10-3	.	TRBJ2-7	AISPQGGNEQY
13	TRBV5-1	TRBD1	TRBJ1-5	ASSLGDSYYQPQH
12	TRBV6-5	.	TRBJ1-5	ASSTRSSNQPQH
12	TRBV11-3	.	TRBJ2-2	ASSLSASSGELF
13	TRBV28	TRBD1	TRBJ1-1	ASSQPGGAHTEAF
14	TRBV11-3	.	TRBJ1-4	ASSWGGTGTNEKLF
11	TRBV27	.	TRBJ2-3	ASSLVATDTQY